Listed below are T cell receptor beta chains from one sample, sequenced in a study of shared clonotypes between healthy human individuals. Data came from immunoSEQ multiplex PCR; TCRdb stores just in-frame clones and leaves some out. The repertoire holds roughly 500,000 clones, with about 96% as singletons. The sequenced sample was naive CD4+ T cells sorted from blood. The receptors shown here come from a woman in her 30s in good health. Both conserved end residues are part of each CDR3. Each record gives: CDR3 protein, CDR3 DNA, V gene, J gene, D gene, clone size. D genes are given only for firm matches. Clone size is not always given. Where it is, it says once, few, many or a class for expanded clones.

CDR3aa: CASSEDYQGHQPQHF
CDR3nt: TGTGCCAGCAGTGAAGATTACCAGGGGCATCAGCCCCAGCATTTT
v_gene: TRBV2
j_gene: TRBJ1-5
d_gene: .
abundance: .

CDR3aa: CASSLELAGRYTGELFF
CDR3nt: TGCGCCAGCAGCTTGGAACTAGCGGGAAGGTACACCGGGGAGCTGTTTTTT
v_gene: TRBV5-1
j_gene: TRBJ2-2
d_gene: TRBD2
abundance: .

CDR3aa: CASSPLGNDEQYF
CDR3nt: TGTGCCAGCTCACCTTTAGGGAACGACGAGCAGTACTTC
v_gene: TRBV18
j_gene: TRBJ2-7
d_gene: .
abundance: .

CDR3aa: CASSYSGVYNEQFF
CDR3nt: TGTGCCAGCAGTTACTCGGGGGTGTACAATGAGCAGTTCTTC
v_gene: TRBV6-5
j_gene: TRBJ2-1
d_gene: .
abundance: .

CDR3aa: CAIKAGPSTDTQYF
CDR3nt: TGTGCCATCAAGGCAGGACCTTCCACAGATACGCAGTATTTT
v_gene: TRBV10-3
j_gene: TRBJ2-3
d_gene: .
abundance: once

CDR3aa: CASSPTSGISGEQFF
CDR3nt: TGCGCCAGCAGCCCGACTAGCGGGATATCAGGGGAGCAGTTCTTC
v_gene: TRBV5-1
j_gene: TRBJ2-1
d_gene: TRBD2
abundance: .

CDR3aa: CASRTPGLAKNIQYF
CDR3nt: TGTGCCAGCAGAACCCCGGGTCTAGCCAAAAACATTCAGTACTTC
v_gene: TRBV11-2
j_gene: TRBJ2-4
d_gene: .
abundance: .

CDR3aa: CASSFEHYTDTQYF
CDR3nt: TGTGCCAGCAGTTTTGAACATTACACAGATACGCAGTATTTT
v_gene: TRBV28
j_gene: TRBJ2-3
d_gene: .
abundance: .

CDR3aa: CASSPRTSGNEQFF
CDR3nt: TGTGCCAGCTCACCCCGGACTAGCGGGAATGAGCAGTTCTTC
v_gene: TRBV18
j_gene: TRBJ2-1
d_gene: TRBD2
abundance: .

CDR3aa: CASSVRRQGSSYNEQFF
CDR3nt: TGTGCCAGCAGCGTACGAAGACAGGGGAGCTCCTACAATGAGCAGTTCTTC
v_gene: TRBV9
j_gene: TRBJ2-1
d_gene: TRBD1
abundance: .

CDR3aa: CASSRRRLAGGEQYF
CDR3nt: TGTGCCAGCAGCCGTAGGAGACTAGCGGGAGGCGAGCAGTACTTC
v_gene: TRBV2
j_gene: TRBJ2-7
d_gene: TRBD2
abundance: .

CDR3aa: CASSQWDGNNQPQHF
CDR3nt: TGCGCCAGCAGCCAGTGGGACGGAAACAATCAGCCCCAGCATTTT
v_gene: TRBV4-1
j_gene: TRBJ1-5
d_gene: .
abundance: .

CDR3aa: CASIPLSGGHVTEAFF
CDR3nt: TGTGCCAGTATTCCCCTGTCCGGGGGGCACGTCACTGAAGCTTTCTTT
v_gene: TRBV19
j_gene: TRBJ1-1
d_gene: .
abundance: .

CDR3aa: CASRTGQGPNQPQHF
CDR3nt: TGTGCCAGCAGGACCGGACAGGGCCCAAATCAGCCCCAGCATTTT
v_gene: TRBV6-5
j_gene: TRBJ1-5
d_gene: TRBD1
abundance: .

CDR3aa: CASSMDKNTEAFF
CDR3nt: TGTGCCAGCAGCATGGACAAGAACACTGAAGCTTTCTTT
v_gene: TRBV7-7
j_gene: TRBJ1-1
d_gene: .
abundance: .

CDR3aa: CASSSATDTQYF
CDR3nt: TGTGCCAGCAGTTCTGCCACAGATACGCAGTATTTT
v_gene: TRBV25-1
j_gene: TRBJ2-3
d_gene: .
abundance: .

CDR3aa: CASSSTRTSGYEQYF
CDR3nt: TGTGCCAGCAGCTCAACCCGGACTAGCGGCTACGAGCAGTACTTC
v_gene: TRBV6-6
j_gene: TRBJ2-7
d_gene: TRBD2
abundance: .

CDR3aa: CASSSGYSSYNEQFF
CDR3nt: TGTGCCAGCAGTTCGGGCTATTCCTCCTACAATGAGCAGTTCTTC
v_gene: TRBV6-5
j_gene: TRBJ2-1
d_gene: .
abundance: .

CDR3aa: CASTPTVLAKNIQYF
CDR3nt: TGTGCCAGTACCCCGACGGTACTAGCCAAAAACATTCAGTACTTC
v_gene: TRBV19
j_gene: TRBJ2-4
d_gene: .
abundance: .

CDR3aa: CASSLGRASTEAFF
CDR3nt: TGTGCCAGCAGCTTAGGGCGCGCGTCCACTGAAGCTTTCTTT
v_gene: TRBV7-9
j_gene: TRBJ1-1
d_gene: .
abundance: few

CDR3aa: CASSLTGGTGTEAFF
CDR3nt: TGTGCCAGCAGCTTGACAGGGGGCACTGGAACTGAAGCTTTCTTT
v_gene: TRBV5-4
j_gene: TRBJ1-1
d_gene: TRBD1
abundance: .

CDR3aa: CASSSQAGAETQYF
CDR3nt: TGTGCCAGCAGTTCCCAAGCGGGAGCAGAGACCCAGTACTTC
v_gene: TRBV27
j_gene: TRBJ2-5
d_gene: TRBD2
abundance: .

CDR3aa: CASSPGTGGHIAYNEQFF
CDR3nt: TGCGCCAGCAGCCCCGGGACGGGAGGACACATCGCCTACAATGAGCAGTTCTTC
v_gene: TRBV4-1
j_gene: TRBJ2-1
d_gene: TRBD2
abundance: .

CDR3aa: CASSSQTPTYEQYF
CDR3nt: TGTGCCAGCAGTTCCCAGACTCCTACCTACGAGCAGTACTTC
v_gene: TRBV28
j_gene: TRBJ2-7
d_gene: .
abundance: .

CDR3aa: CASSPRQVSNYGYTF
CDR3nt: TGTGCCAGCAGTCCCCGACAGGTTTCGAACTATGGCTACACCTTC
v_gene: TRBV28
j_gene: TRBJ1-2
d_gene: .
abundance: once

CDR3aa: CASSTGSQAYEQYF
CDR3nt: TGCGCCAGCAGCACTGGGTCCCAGGCCTACGAGCAGTACTTC
v_gene: TRBV5-1
j_gene: TRBJ2-7
d_gene: .
abundance: .

CDR3aa: CASSPYRAGEQYF
CDR3nt: TGTGCCAGCAGCCCGTACAGGGCGGGCGAGCAGTACTTC
v_gene: TRBV5-5
j_gene: TRBJ2-7
d_gene: .
abundance: .

CDR3aa: CASSITSGPYEQYF
CDR3nt: TGTGCCAGCAGCATAACTAGCGGGCCTTACGAGCAGTACTTC
v_gene: TRBV11-2
j_gene: TRBJ2-7
d_gene: TRBD2
abundance: .

CDR3aa: CASSLGVPSTDTQYF
CDR3nt: TGTGCCAGCAGCTTAGGGGTCCCTAGCACAGATACGCAGTATTTT
v_gene: TRBV7-8
j_gene: TRBJ2-3
d_gene: .
abundance: .

CDR3aa: CASTWARKNYGYTF
CDR3nt: TGTGCCAGCACGTGGGCCAGGAAGAACTATGGCTACACCTTC
v_gene: TRBV6-1
j_gene: TRBJ1-2
d_gene: .
abundance: .

CDR3aa: CASSRDYWAYNEQFF
CDR3nt: TGTGCCAGCAGCCGGGACTATTGGGCTTACAATGAGCAGTTCTTC
v_gene: TRBV11-2
j_gene: TRBJ2-1
d_gene: TRBD2
abundance: .

CDR3aa: CASSFIAGGTDTQYF
CDR3nt: TGTGCCAGCAGCTTTATAGCGGGGGGCACAGATACGCAGTATTTT
v_gene: TRBV7-3
j_gene: TRBJ2-3
d_gene: TRBD2
abundance: .

CDR3aa: CASSLGVGGIAKNIQYF
CDR3nt: TGTGCCAGCAGCTTAGGGGTAGGGGGAATAGCCAAAAACATTCAGTACTTC
v_gene: TRBV11-2
j_gene: TRBJ2-4
d_gene: .
abundance: .

CDR3aa: CASSTRPRGGNEQFF
CDR3nt: TGTGCCAGCAGTACCCGGCCCAGGGGAGGGAATGAGCAGTTCTTC
v_gene: TRBV6-5
j_gene: TRBJ2-1
d_gene: .
abundance: .

CDR3aa: CASSYSNEYTEAFF
CDR3nt: TGTGCCAGCAGTTACTCGAATGAGTACACTGAAGCTTTCTTT
v_gene: TRBV6-5
j_gene: TRBJ1-1
d_gene: .
abundance: .

CDR3aa: CASSLRDSYEQYF
CDR3nt: TGTGCCAGCAGCCTCCGGGACTCCTACGAGCAGTACTTC
v_gene: TRBV27
j_gene: TRBJ2-7
d_gene: .
abundance: .

CDR3aa: CASWTGVSDTQYF
CDR3nt: TGTGCCAGCTGGACAGGGGTATCAGATACGCAGTATTTT
v_gene: TRBV11-2
j_gene: TRBJ2-3
d_gene: TRBD1
abundance: .

CDR3aa: CASSGIRDGGANVLTF
CDR3nt: TGTGCCAGCAGTGGAATTCGGGACGGAGGGGCCAACGTCCTGACTTTC
v_gene: TRBV2
j_gene: TRBJ2-6
d_gene: .
abundance: .

CDR3aa: CASSLSGYGYTF
CDR3nt: TGTGCCAGCAGTTTATCTGGCTATGGCTACACCTTC
v_gene: TRBV28
j_gene: TRBJ1-2
d_gene: .
abundance: few

CDR3aa: CATSGRTGLSYNEQFF
CDR3nt: TGTGCCACCAGCGGGCGGACAGGCTTATCCTACAATGAGCAGTTCTTC
v_gene: TRBV15
j_gene: TRBJ2-1
d_gene: TRBD1
abundance: .

CDR3aa: CASSVAPGRTYEQYF
CDR3nt: TGTGCCAGCAGCGTAGCTCCAGGGAGGACCTACGAGCAGTACTTC
v_gene: TRBV9
j_gene: TRBJ2-7
d_gene: .
abundance: .

CDR3aa: CASSLRPEDTIYF
CDR3nt: TGTGCCAGCAGCTTACGGCCTGAAGACACCATATATTTT
v_gene: TRBV7-2
j_gene: TRBJ1-3
d_gene: .
abundance: .

CDR3aa: CASSQSRTGSDYEQYF
CDR3nt: TGCGCCAGCAGCCAATCACGGACAGGCTCAGACTACGAGCAGTACTTC
v_gene: TRBV4-1
j_gene: TRBJ2-7
d_gene: TRBD1
abundance: .

CDR3aa: CASSLGQGAGDTQYF
CDR3nt: TGTGCCAGCAGCCTGGGACAGGGGGCAGGAGATACGCAGTATTTT
v_gene: TRBV2
j_gene: TRBJ2-3
d_gene: TRBD1
abundance: .

CDR3aa: CASSTRLAGGPFNEQFF
CDR3nt: TGTGCCAGTAGTACCAGGCTAGCGGGAGGGCCATTCAATGAGCAGTTCTTC
v_gene: TRBV19
j_gene: TRBJ2-1
d_gene: TRBD2
abundance: .

CDR3aa: CASRTGNEGYTF
CDR3nt: TGCGCCAGCCGGACAGGGAATGAGGGCTACACCTTC
v_gene: TRBV5-1
j_gene: TRBJ1-2
d_gene: TRBD1
abundance: .

CDR3aa: CASRTPSYEQYF
CDR3nt: TGTGCCAGCAGAACCCCGAGCTACGAGCAGTACTTC
v_gene: TRBV6-5
j_gene: TRBJ2-7
d_gene: .
abundance: .

CDR3aa: CAWSTGVGPQHF
CDR3nt: TGTGCCTGGAGTACTGGCGTAGGGCCCCAGCATTTT
v_gene: TRBV30
j_gene: TRBJ1-5
d_gene: .
abundance: .

CDR3aa: CASSQLAGEAYEQYF
CDR3nt: TGCGCCAGCAGCCAACTAGCGGGAGAAGCCTACGAGCAGTACTTC
v_gene: TRBV4-1
j_gene: TRBJ2-7
d_gene: TRBD2
abundance: .

CDR3aa: CASRGSGANVLTF
CDR3nt: TGTGCCAGTAGGGGCTCTGGGGCCAACGTCCTGACTTTC
v_gene: TRBV27
j_gene: TRBJ2-6
d_gene: .
abundance: .

CDR3aa: CASSPGGATREKLFF
CDR3nt: TGTGCCAGCAGTCCCGGTGGAGCAACCAGAGAAAAACTGTTTTTT
v_gene: TRBV28
j_gene: TRBJ1-4
d_gene: .
abundance: .

CDR3aa: CASRQGGHYGYTF
CDR3nt: TGTGCCAGCAGACAGGGGGGACACTATGGCTACACCTTC
v_gene: TRBV5-4
j_gene: TRBJ1-2
d_gene: TRBD1
abundance: once

CDR3aa: CSVATGAYNEQFF
CDR3nt: TGCAGCGTTGCAACAGGGGCGTACAATGAGCAGTTCTTC
v_gene: TRBV29-1
j_gene: TRBJ2-1
d_gene: TRBD1
abundance: .

CDR3aa: CASRGTSQYNEQFF
CDR3nt: TGTGCCAGCCGCGGGACTAGCCAATACAATGAGCAGTTCTTC
v_gene: TRBV6-5
j_gene: TRBJ2-1
d_gene: TRBD2
abundance: .

CDR3aa: CASSPSDSYGYTF
CDR3nt: TGTGCCAGCTCACCATCGGACAGTTACGGCTACACCTTC
v_gene: TRBV18
j_gene: TRBJ1-2
d_gene: .
abundance: .

CDR3aa: CASSSLTSGSSYEQYF
CDR3nt: TGTGCCAGCAGCTCCCTTACTAGCGGGAGCTCCTACGAGCAGTACTTC
v_gene: TRBV25-1
j_gene: TRBJ2-7
d_gene: TRBD2
abundance: once

CDR3aa: CASSLLGRGNSYEQYF
CDR3nt: TGTGCCAGCAGCCTCCTCGGCAGGGGAAACTCCTACGAGCAGTACTTC
v_gene: TRBV7-9
j_gene: TRBJ2-7
d_gene: .
abundance: .

CDR3aa: CASSPSRNREGYTF
CDR3nt: TGTGCCAGCAGCCCCTCGCGGAACCGGGAGGGCTACACCTTC
v_gene: TRBV7-8
j_gene: TRBJ1-2
d_gene: .
abundance: .

CDR3aa: CASSLFPLTSRVGASYEQYF
CDR3nt: TGTGCCAGCAGTTTATTCCCACTTACTAGCCGGGTTGGGGCTTCCTACGAGCAGTACTTC
v_gene: TRBV27
j_gene: TRBJ2-7
d_gene: .
abundance: .